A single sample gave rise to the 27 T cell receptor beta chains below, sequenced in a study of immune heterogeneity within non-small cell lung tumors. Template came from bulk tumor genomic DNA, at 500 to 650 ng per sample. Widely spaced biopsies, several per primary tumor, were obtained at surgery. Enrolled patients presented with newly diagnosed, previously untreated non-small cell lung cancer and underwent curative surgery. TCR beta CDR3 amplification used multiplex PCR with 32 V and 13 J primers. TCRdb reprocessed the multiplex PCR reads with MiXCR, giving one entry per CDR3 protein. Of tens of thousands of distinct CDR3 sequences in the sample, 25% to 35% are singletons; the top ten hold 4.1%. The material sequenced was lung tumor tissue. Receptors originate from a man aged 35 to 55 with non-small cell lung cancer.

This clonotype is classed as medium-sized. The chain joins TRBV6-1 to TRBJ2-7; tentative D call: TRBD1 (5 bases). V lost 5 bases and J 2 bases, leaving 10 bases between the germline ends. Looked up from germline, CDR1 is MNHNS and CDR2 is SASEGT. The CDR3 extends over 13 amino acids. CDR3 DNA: TGTGCCAGCAGTCCCGGACATGCCTACGAGCAGTACTTC. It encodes CASSPGHAYEQYF.

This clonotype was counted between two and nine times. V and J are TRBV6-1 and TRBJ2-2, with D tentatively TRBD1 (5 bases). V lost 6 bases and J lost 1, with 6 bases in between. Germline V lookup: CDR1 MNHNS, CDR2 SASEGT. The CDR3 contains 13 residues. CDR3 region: CASRTGNTGELFF. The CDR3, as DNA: TGTGCCAGCAGAACAGGGAACACCGGGGAGCTGTTTTTT.

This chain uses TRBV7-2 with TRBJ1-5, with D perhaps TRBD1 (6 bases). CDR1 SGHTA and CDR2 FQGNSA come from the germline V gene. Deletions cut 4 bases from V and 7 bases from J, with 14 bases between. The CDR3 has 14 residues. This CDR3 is CASSSGRGHQPQHF. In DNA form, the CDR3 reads TGTGCCAGCAGCTCGGGTCGGGGGCACCAGCCCCAGCATTTT. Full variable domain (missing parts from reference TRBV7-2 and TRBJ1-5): GAGVSQSPSNKVTEKGKDVELRCDPISGHTALYWYRQSLGQGLEFLIYFQGNSAPDKSGLPSDRFSAERTGGSVSTLTIQRTQQEDSAVYLCASSSGRGHQPQHFGDGTRLSIL.

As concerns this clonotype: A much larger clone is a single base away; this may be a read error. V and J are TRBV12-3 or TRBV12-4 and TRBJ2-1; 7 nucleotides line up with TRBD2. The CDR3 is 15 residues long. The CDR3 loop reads CASSWASGRYNEKFF. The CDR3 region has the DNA TGTGCCAGCAGTTGGGCTAGCGGAAGGTACAATGAGAAGTTCTTC.

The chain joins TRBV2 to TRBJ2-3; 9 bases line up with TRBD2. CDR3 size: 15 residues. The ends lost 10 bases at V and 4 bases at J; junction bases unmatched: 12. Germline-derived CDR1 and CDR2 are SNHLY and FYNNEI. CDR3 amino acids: CAIPRAGGRADTQYF. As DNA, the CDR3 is TGTGCCATCCCCCGGGCTGGCGGGAGGGCAGATACGCAGTATTTT.

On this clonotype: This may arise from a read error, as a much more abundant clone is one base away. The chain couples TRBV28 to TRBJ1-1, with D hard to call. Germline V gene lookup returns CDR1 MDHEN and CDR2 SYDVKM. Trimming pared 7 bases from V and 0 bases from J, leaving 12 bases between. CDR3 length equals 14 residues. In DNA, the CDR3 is TGTGCCAGCAATGGCGTGCAGTTGAACACTGAAGCTTTCTTT. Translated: CASNGVQLNTEAFF.

The CDR3 coding sequence is TGTGCCTGGAGTGTTATAGGGACCAAAAACATTCAGTACTTC. It encodes CAWSVIGTKNIQYF. This chain connects TRBV30 to TRBJ2-4; D uncertain. This CDR3 contains 14 residues. Germline V gene data show CDR1 as GTSNPN and CDR2 as SVGIG (reference sequence). V lost 0 bases to trimming and J lost 2 bases, with 8 bases between them.

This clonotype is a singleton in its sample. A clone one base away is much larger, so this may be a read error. The CDR3 DNA follows: TGTGCCAGCAAACGGCTTGGGACAGGGGTCCCCTACGAGCAGTACGTC. It is translated as CASKRLGTGVPYEQYV. This sequence joins TRBV27 and TRBJ2-7; 10 nucleotides line up with TRBD1. With 7 bases clipped from V and 2 bases from J, the junction kept 11 bases outside the gene matches. Per the germline V gene, CDR1 is MNHEY and CDR2 is SMNVEV (reference sequence). This CDR3 has 16 residues.

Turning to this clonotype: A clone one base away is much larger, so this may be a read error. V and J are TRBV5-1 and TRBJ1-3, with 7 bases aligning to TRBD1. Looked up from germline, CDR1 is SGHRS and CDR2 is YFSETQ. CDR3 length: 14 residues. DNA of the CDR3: TGCGCCAGCAGCTTGGAGGGGGCTGGAGACACCACATATTTT. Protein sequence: CASSLEGAGDTTYF.

In DNA, the CDR3 is TGTGCCAGCAGACCCCAGGACAGGAGGGATTCTTACGAGCAGTACTTC. It encodes CASRPQDRRDSYEQYF. The genes are TRBV4-2 and TRBJ2-7; D might be TRBD1 (7 bases). This CDR3 contains 16 residues. Trimming stripped 6 bases from V and 4 bases from J, with 22 bases between. Germline CDR1 and CDR2: LGHNA and YNFKEQ.

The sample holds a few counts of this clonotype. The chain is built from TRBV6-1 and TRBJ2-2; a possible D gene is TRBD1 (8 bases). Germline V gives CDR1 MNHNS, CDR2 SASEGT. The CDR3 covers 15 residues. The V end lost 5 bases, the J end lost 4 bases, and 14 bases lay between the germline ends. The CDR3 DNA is TGTGCCAGCAGTCTCTACAGGGGGGGCACCGGGGAGCTGTTTTTT. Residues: CASSLYRGGTGELFF.

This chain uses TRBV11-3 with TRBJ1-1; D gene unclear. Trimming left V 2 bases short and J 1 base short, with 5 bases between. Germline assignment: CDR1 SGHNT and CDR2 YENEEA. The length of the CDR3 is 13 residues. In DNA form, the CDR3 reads TGTGCCAGCAGCTTACAGGAGAACACTGAAGCTTTCTTT. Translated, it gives CASSLQENTEAFF.

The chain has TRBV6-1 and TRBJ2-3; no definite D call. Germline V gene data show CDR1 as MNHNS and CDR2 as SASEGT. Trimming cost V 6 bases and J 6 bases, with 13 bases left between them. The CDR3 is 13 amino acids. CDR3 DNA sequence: TGTGCCAGCAGGAGGTCTGTGCGGGATACGCAGTATTTT. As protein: CASRRSVRDTQYF.

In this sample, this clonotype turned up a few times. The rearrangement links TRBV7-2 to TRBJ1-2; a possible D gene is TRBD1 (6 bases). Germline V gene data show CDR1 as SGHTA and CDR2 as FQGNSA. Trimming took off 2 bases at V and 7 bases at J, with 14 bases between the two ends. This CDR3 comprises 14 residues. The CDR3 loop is CASSLSWQGTGYTF. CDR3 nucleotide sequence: TGTGCCAGCAGCTTATCTTGGCAGGGGACTGGCTACACCTTC. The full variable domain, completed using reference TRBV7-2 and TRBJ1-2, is GAGVSQSPSNKVTEKGKDVELRCDPISGHTALYWYRQSLGQGLEFLIYFQGNSAPDKSGLPSDRFSAERTGGSVSTLTIQRTQQEDSAVYLCASSLSWQGTGYTFGSGTRLTVV.

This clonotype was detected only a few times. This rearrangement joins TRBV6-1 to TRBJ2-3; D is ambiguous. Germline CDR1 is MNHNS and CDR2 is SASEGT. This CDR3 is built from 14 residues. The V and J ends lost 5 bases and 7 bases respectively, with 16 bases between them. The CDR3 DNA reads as TGTGCCAGCAGTTTTCCCCCCCCGCCTAATACGCAGTATTTT. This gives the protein CASSFPPPPNTQYF.

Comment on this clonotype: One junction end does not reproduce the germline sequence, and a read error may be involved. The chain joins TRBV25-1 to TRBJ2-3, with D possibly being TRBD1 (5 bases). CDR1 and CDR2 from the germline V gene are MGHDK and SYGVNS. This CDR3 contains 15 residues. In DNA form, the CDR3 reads TGTGCCAACAGTGATCTGGGGCTGTCTTTAGATACGCAGTATTTT. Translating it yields CANSDLGLSLDTQYF.

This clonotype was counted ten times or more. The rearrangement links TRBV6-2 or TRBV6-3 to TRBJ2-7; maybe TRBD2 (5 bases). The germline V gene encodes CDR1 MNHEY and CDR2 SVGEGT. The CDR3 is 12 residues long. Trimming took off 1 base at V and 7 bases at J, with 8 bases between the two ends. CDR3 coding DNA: TGTGCCAGCAGTTACTATTCGGGAGAGCAGTACTTC. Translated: CASSYYSGEQYF.

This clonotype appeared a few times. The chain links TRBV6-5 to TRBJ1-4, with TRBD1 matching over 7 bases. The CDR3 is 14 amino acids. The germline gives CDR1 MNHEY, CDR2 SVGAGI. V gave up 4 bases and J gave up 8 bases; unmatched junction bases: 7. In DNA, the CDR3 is TGTGCCAGCAGTTCCGGACAGGCTGGAGAAAAACTGTTTTTT. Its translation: CASSSGQAGEKLFF.

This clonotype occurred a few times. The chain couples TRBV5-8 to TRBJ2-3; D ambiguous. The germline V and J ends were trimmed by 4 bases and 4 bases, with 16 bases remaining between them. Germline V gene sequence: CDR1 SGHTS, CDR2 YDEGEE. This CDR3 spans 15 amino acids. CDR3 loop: CASSLRANPSDTQYF. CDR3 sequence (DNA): TGTGCCAGCAGCCTCCGGGCCAACCCGTCAGATACGCAGTATTTT. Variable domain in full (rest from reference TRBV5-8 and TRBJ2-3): EAGVTQSPTHLIKTRGQQATLRCSPISGHTSVYWYQQALGLGLQFLLWYDEGEERNRGNFPPRFSGRQFPNYSSELNVNALELEDSALYLCASSLRANPSDTQYFGPGTRLTVL.

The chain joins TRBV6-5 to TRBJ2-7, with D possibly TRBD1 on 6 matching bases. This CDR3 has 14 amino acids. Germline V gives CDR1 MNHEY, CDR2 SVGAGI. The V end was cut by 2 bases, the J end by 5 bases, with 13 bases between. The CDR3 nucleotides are TGTGCCAGCAGTTACCCGGAAGGGGGTAACGAGCAGTACTTC. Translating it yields CASSYPEGGNEQYF.

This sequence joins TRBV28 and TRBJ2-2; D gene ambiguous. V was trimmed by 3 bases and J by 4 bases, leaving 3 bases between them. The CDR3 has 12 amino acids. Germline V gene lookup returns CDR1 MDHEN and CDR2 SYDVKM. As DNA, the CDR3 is TGTGCCAGCAGTTTGACCACCGGGGAGCTGTTTTTT. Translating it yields CASSLTTGELFF.

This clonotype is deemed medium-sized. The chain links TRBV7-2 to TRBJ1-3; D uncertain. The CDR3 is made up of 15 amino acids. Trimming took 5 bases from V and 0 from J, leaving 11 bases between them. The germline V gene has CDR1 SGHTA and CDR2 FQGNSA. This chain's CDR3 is CASSERHRSGNTIYF. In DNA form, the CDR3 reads TGTGCCAGCAGCGAAAGACACCGCTCTGGAAACACCATATATTTT.

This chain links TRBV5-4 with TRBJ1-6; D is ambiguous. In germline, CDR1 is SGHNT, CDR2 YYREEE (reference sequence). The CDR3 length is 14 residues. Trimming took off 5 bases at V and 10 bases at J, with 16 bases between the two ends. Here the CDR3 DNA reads TGTGCCAGCAGAGCGGGGTCCACGGGGTCACCCCTCCACTTT. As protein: CASRAGSTGSPLHF.

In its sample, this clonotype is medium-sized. CDR3 amino acids: CASSVGQVNWNEQFF. CDR3 nucleotide sequence: TGTGCCAGCAGCGTAGGTCAGGTGAACTGGAATGAGCAGTTCTTC. This chain connects TRBV9 to TRBJ2-1, with D unclear. V lost 0 bases, J lost 7 bases, and 14 bases lay in between. CDR3 length: 15 residues. Germline CDR1 reads SGDLS; CDR2 reads YYNGEE.

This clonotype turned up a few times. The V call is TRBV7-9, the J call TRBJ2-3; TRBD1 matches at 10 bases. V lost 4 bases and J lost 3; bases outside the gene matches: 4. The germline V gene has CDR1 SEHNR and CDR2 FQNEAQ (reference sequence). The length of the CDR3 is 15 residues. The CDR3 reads CASSSGQGITDTQYF. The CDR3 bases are TGTGCCAGCAGCTCGGGACAGGGGATAACAGATACGCAGTATTTT.

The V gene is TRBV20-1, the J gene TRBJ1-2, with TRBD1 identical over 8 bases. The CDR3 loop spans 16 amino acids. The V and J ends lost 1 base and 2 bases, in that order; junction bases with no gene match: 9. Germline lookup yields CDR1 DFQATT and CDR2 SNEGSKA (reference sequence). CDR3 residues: CSARAQGGQVNYGYTF. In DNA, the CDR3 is TGCAGTGCTAGAGCCCAGGGGGGACAGGTGAACTATGGCTACACCTTC.

CDR3 loop: CASSPGMDTEAFF. DNA of the CDR3: TGTGCCAGCAGCCCGGGGATGGACACTGAAGCTTTCTTT. The rearrangement joins TRBV5-5 to TRBJ1-1; no reliable D call. V lost 4 bases, J lost 3 bases, and 10 bases lay in between. Germline-derived CDR1 and CDR2 are SGHKS and YYEKEE (reference sequence). There are 13 residues in the CDR3.